These 32 T cell receptor beta chains came from one sample sequenced in a study of control samples from healthy donors and cancer patients. Clones were sequenced by immunoSEQ multiplex PCR, and TCRdb holds only the in-frame ones, with some missing. Of around 150,000 clones listed, around 90% are singletons. Sequencing was carried out using blood. All receptors come from a young man in good health.

This sequence joins TRBV13 and TRBJ1-2, with 9 bases aligning to TRBD1. The CDR3 loop spans 16 amino acids. Trimming took 2 bases from V and 8 from J; bases not matched to a gene: 12. Per germline, CDR1 PRHDT and CDR2 FYEKMQ (reference sequence). The CDR3 DNA reads as TGTGCCAGCAGCTTATACCCACAGGGGGCGGGAAGGGGCTACACCTTC. This codes for CASSLYPQGAGRGYTF.

The chain recombines TRBV7-9 with TRBJ1-6; D not certain. Trimming pared 5 bases from V and 5 bases from J, leaving 16 bases between. The germline gives CDR1 SEHNR, CDR2 FQNEAQ (reference sequence). The CDR3 length is 16 residues. The CDR3: CASSPGSLLNNSPLHF. The CDR3 DNA reads TGTGCCAGCAGCCCGGGGTCCCTTCTGAATAATTCACCCCTCCACTTT.

The chain links TRBV12-5 to TRBJ2-3; TRBD2 might be the D (5 bases). The CDR3 is 12 amino acids. Trimming pared 2 bases from V and 7 bases from J, leaving 7 bases between. The V gene's germline CDR1 is LGHNT and CDR2 FRNRAP. CDR3 DNA: TGTGCTAGTGGTTTGACGGGATATACGCAGTATTTT. Its translation is CASGLTGYTQYF.

This clone was observed a handful of times. The chain combines TRBV27 with TRBJ1-1; D is ambiguous. Germline V gene data show CDR1 as MNHEY and CDR2 as SMNVEV (reference sequence). There are 13 residues in the CDR3. V lost 2 bases to trimming and J lost 4 bases, with 8 bases between them. The CDR3 here is CASSLNEFTEAFF. CDR3 bases: TGTGCCAGCAGTTTAAACGAATTCACTGAAGCTTTCTTT.

The chain uses TRBV14 and TRBJ1-6; tentatively, D is TRBD1 (6 bases). V was cut by 0 bases and J by 13 bases, with 13 bases left in between. CDR3 length: 14 amino acids. CDR1 is SGHDN and CDR2 is FVKESK in the germline V gene. The CDR3 sequence is CASSQEGAWRPLHF. In DNA, the CDR3 is TGTGCCAGCAGCCAAGAGGGGGCCTGGCGGCCCCTCCACTTT.

The V gene is TRBV6-2 or TRBV6-3, the J gene TRBJ2-7; D gene ambiguous. This CDR3 region has 13 residues. Looked up from germline, CDR1 is MNHEY and CDR2 is SVGEGT. V was cut by 2 bases and J by 2 bases, with 7 bases left in between. CDR3 sequence: CASSYNGPYEQYF. The CDR3 coding sequence is TGTGCCAGCAGTTACAACGGACCCTACGAGCAGTACTTC.

The V gene is TRBV19, the J gene TRBJ1-5, with TRBD1 matching over 8 bases. This CDR3 spans 17 amino acids. Losses at the gene ends were 6 bases for V and 2 bases for J; bases not matched to a gene: 12. Germline loops: CDR1 LNHDA, CDR2 SQIVND (reference sequence). Written as DNA, the CDR3 is TGTGCCAGTAGCGGCCGAGGACAGGGAGTGGGCAATCAGCCCCAGCATTTT. This encodes CASSGRGQGVGNQPQHF.

The gene calls are TRBV5-1 and TRBJ2-2; 8 bases are shared with TRBD1. V shed 4 bases, J shed 7 bases, and the junction held 9 bases outside the gene matches. Germline loops: CDR1 SGHRS, CDR2 YFSETQ. The CDR3 totals 15 residues. CDR3 sequence (DNA): TGCGCCAGCAGCCCCGCCCAGGGGGCGAACGGGGAGCTGTTTTTT. It specifies CASSPAQGANGELFF.

The chain carries TRBV10-3 and TRBJ1-4; D is ambiguous. Looked up from germline, CDR1 is ENHRY and CDR2 is SYGVKD. CDR3 length equals 14 residues. Trimming took off 3 bases at V and 4 bases at J, with 9 bases between the two ends. For the CDR3, the DNA is TGTGCCATCAGTGACTCGGCCCATAATGAAAAACTGTTTTTT. Its protein is CAISDSAHNEKLFF.

This chain links TRBV6-1 with TRBJ1-2; D uncertain. From germline, CDR1 is MNHNS and CDR2 SASEGT. V lost 0 bases and J 7 bases, leaving 12 bases between the germline ends. The CDR3 length is 14 residues. CDR3 sequence (DNA): TGTGCCAGCAGTGAAGCCTTCTCTGGATTTGGCTACACCTTC. Translated, it gives CASSEAFSGFGYTF.

The J gene is TRBJ2-5, the V gene TRBV6-5; the match to TRBD1 covers 8 bases. V was clipped by 6 bases and J by 2 bases; unmatched bases: 5. The CDR3 contains 14 residues. CDR1 is MNHEY, CDR2 SVGAGI, per germline. CDR3 residues: CASSYGTGQETQYF. The CDR3 nucleotides read TGTGCCAGCAGCTACGGGACAGGTCAAGAGACCCAGTACTTC.

This clone has just a few counts. The J gene is TRBJ2-3, the V gene TRBV3-1 (or the pseudogene TRBV3-2); no definite D call. In germline, CDR1 is LGHDT, CDR2 YNNKEL (reference sequence). CDR3 length equals 12 residues. Trimming cost V 4 bases and J 6 bases, with 8 bases left between them. The CDR3 loop is CASSPTRDTQYF. DNA for the CDR3: TGTGCCAGCAGCCCGACCCGGGATACGCAGTATTTT.

This chain links TRBV28 with TRBJ1-1; no clear D. CDR3 length: 12 amino acids. Germline V CDR1 and CDR2: MDHEN, SYDVKM. V was pared by 6 bases and J by 10 bases, with 15 bases between. Written as DNA, the CDR3 is TGTGCCAGCAGCCTTGACCGAAGCGGAGCTTTCTTT. Protein product: CASSLDRSGAFF. Combining the CDR3 with reference TRBV28 and TRBJ1-1 gives the whole variable domain DVKVTQSSRYLVKRTGEKVFLECVQDMDHENMFWYRQDPGLGLRLIYFSYDVKMKEKGDIPEGYSVSREKKERFSLILESASTNQTSMYLCASSLDRSGAFFGQGTRLTVV.

V gene TRBV9 combines with J gene TRBJ1-2, with 7 bases aligning to TRBD1. In germline, CDR1 is SGDLS, CDR2 YYNGEE. The length of the CDR3 is 15 residues. Germline trimming cut 0 bases from V and 4 bases from J; bases unmatched to any gene: 6. CDR3 nucleotide sequence: TGTGCCAGCAGCGTAGAGGGACAGAAGCCCTATGGCTACACCTTC. Protein: CASSVEGQKPYGYTF.

The chain employs TRBV6-5 and TRBJ1-5; D perhaps matches TRBD1 (5 bases). The CDR3 has 14 residues. Germline loops: CDR1 MNHEY, CDR2 SVGAGI. V lost 5 bases, J lost 9 bases, and 17 bases lay in between. The CDR3 here is CASSRVAGAWPQHF. The CDR3 DNA reads as TGTGCCAGCAGTCGGGTTGCCGGGGCTTGGCCCCAGCATTTT.

The V and J genes are TRBV5-1 and TRBJ2-2; D gene unclear. Germline CDR1 is SGHRS and CDR2 is YFSETQ. This CDR3 is 14 amino acids long. Trimming pared 0 bases from V and 7 bases from J, leaving 10 bases between. CDR3 nucleotides: TGCGCCAGCAGCTTGGCCTCGGGTATCGGGGAGCTGTTTTTT. Translated: CASSLASGIGELFF.

This chain uses TRBV7-9 with TRBJ2-3; the D call may be TRBD1 or TRBD2 (5 bases each). The V gene lost 2 bases and the J gene lost 2 bases, with 14 bases spanning the gap. The CDR3 covers 16 residues. Germline-derived CDR1 and CDR2 are SEHNR and FQNEAQ (reference sequence). The CDR3, as DNA: TGTGCCAGCAGCTTATGGGGGTCCACTTTCACAGATACGCAGTATTTT. Protein product: CASSLWGSTFTDTQYF. Complete variable domain (other parts from reference TRBV7-9 and TRBJ2-3): DTGVSQNPRHKITKRGQNVTFRCDPISEHNRLYWYRQTLGQGPEFLTYFQNEAQLEKSRLLSDRFSAERPKGSFSTLEIQRTEQGDSAMYLCASSLWGSTFTDTQYFGPGTRLTVL.

The chain recombines TRBV19 with TRBJ2-2; D call uncertain. The CDR3 length is 14 residues. Germline CDR1 and CDR2: LNHDA and SQIVND (reference sequence). Trimming took 3 bases from V and 6 from J, leaving 11 bases between them. The CDR3 protein is CASSIPIRPGELFF. The CDR3 DNA reads TGTGCCAGTAGTATCCCTATCCGGCCCGGGGAGCTGTTTTTT. Supplemented by reference TRBV19 and TRBJ2-2, the full variable domain reads DGGITQSPKYLFRKEGQNVTLSCEQNLNHDAMYWYRQDPGQGLRLIYYSQIVNDFQKGDIAEGYSVSREKKESFPLTVTSAQKNPTAFYLCASSIPIRPGELFFGEGSRLTVL.

V is TRBV5-4 and J is TRBJ1-1; D gene ambiguous. The V and J ends lost 1 base and 1 base respectively, with 11 bases between them. Germline-derived CDR1 and CDR2 are SGHNT and YYREEE (reference sequence). The CDR3 is 15 residues long. This chain's CDR3 is CASSLNGRGNTEAFF. Written as DNA, the CDR3 is TGTGCCAGCAGCTTGAACGGTCGAGGGAACACTGAAGCTTTCTTT.

V gene TRBV6-4 combines with J gene TRBJ2-3; no clear D. Trimming removed 3 bases from V and 8 bases from J, with 18 bases in between. The CDR3 has 15 amino acids. Germline V gene data show CDR1 as MRHNA and CDR2 as SNTAGT. The CDR3 is CASSERKDGWGTQYF. CDR3 nucleotides: TGTGCCAGCAGTGAAAGGAAGGATGGCTGGGGTACGCAGTATTTT.

CDR3 amino acids: CASTTTYEQYF. DNA of the CDR3: TGTGCCAGCACCACTACCTACGAGCAGTACTTC. The chain couples TRBV7-9 to TRBJ2-7; the D is unclear. The CDR3 runs 11 residues. Trimming pared 7 bases from V and 2 bases from J, leaving 6 bases between. CDR1 and CDR2 from the germline V gene are SEHNR and FQNEAQ (reference sequence).

J is TRBJ1-3 and V is TRBV18, with D unclear. Germline assignment: CDR1 KGHSH and CDR2 LQKENI. CDR3 length equals 16 residues. The ends were cut back, 4 bases at V and 0 bases at J, with 13 bases in the middle. The CDR3 sequence: CASSQLATGSGNTIYF. The CDR3 DNA reads TGTGCCAGCTCACAACTCGCTACGGGCTCTGGAAACACCATATATTTT.

V gene TRBV27 combines with J gene TRBJ2-7; 7 bases match TRBD1. This CDR3 has 17 amino acids. In germline, CDR1 is MNHEY, CDR2 SMNVEV (reference sequence). V was clipped by 4 bases and J by 3 bases; unmatched bases: 15. The CDR3 DNA is TGTGCCAGCAGTTCCGAATCGCTCACAGGGGCAATCTACGAGCAGTACTTC. Translated: CASSSESLTGAIYEQYF.

The V call is TRBV7-2, the J call TRBJ2-1, with 13 nucleotides matching TRBD2. The CDR3 is 16 residues long. With V trimmed by 5 bases and J by 9 bases, 10 bases remained unmatched. CDR1 SGHTA and CDR2 FQGNSA come from the germline V gene. CDR3 in DNA: TGTGCCAGCAGCCAATCTGGACTAGCGGGAGCGGGTGAGCAGTTCTTC. Its translation is CASSQSGLAGAGEQFF.

This rearrangement joins TRBV7-9 to TRBJ2-7; D may be TRBD2 (6 bases). V shed 5 bases and J shed 0 bases, with 11 bases lying between them. This CDR3 spans 14 amino acids. CDR1 SEHNR and CDR2 FQNEAQ come from the germline V gene (reference sequence). CDR3 residues: CASSTRGTSYEQYF. The CDR3 bases are TGTGCCAGCAGCACCCGGGGGACCTCCTACGAGCAGTACTTC. Variable domain in full (rest from reference TRBV7-9 and TRBJ2-7): DTGVSQNPRHKITKRGQNVTFRCDPISEHNRLYWYRQTLGQGPEFLTYFQNEAQLEKSRLLSDRFSAERPKGSFSTLEIQRTEQGDSAMYLCASSTRGTSYEQYFGPGTRLTVT.

The chain is built from TRBV28 and TRBJ2-3; the D gene is possibly TRBD2 (6 bases). The CDR3 is 15 amino acids. V lost 3 bases and J lost 2, with 12 bases in between. Germline-derived CDR1 and CDR2 are MDHEN and SYDVKM. The chain's CDR3 is CASSFGGVLTDTQYF. CDR3 in DNA: TGTGCCAGCAGTTTCGGAGGGGTCCTCACAGATACGCAGTATTTT.

The V gene is TRBV28, the J gene TRBJ2-5, with 7 bases that match TRBD2. The J segment lost 3 bases and the V segment lost 11 bases, leaving 12 bases of the junction unmatched. The CDR3 runs 14 residues. The germline V gene has CDR1 MDHEN and CDR2 SYDVKM. CDR3 residues: CALGPAGWKETQYF. DNA of the CDR3: TGTGCCCTCGGACCAGCGGGGTGGAAAGAGACCCAGTACTTC.

The CDR3 sequence is CASSPATEQFF. For the CDR3, the DNA is TGCGCCAGCAGCCCCGCGACTGAGCAGTTCTTC. J is TRBJ2-1 and V is TRBV5-1; no clear D. There are 11 residues in the CDR3. The V gene's germline CDR1 is SGHRS and CDR2 YFSETQ. V gave up 4 bases and J gave up 9 bases, with 8 bases separating them.

CDR3 in DNA: TGTGCCAGCACTCTTGGGCGGGAAGAGACCCAGTACTTC. Translation gives CASTLGREETQYF. The chain uses TRBV28 and TRBJ2-5; D might be TRBD2 (5 bases). This CDR3 contains 13 residues. The V and J ends lost 7 bases and 3 bases respectively, with 12 bases between them. Germline CDR1 and CDR2: MDHEN and SYDVKM.

V and J are TRBV5-1 and TRBJ1-2; 9 bases agree with TRBD1. V lost 6 bases to trimming and J lost 5 bases; unmatched junction nucleotides: 11. The CDR3 has 15 amino acids. Germline CDR1 is SGHRS and CDR2 is YFSETQ. CDR3 nucleotides: TGCGCCAGCACCCCCGGGGACAGGGACAATTATGGCTACACCTTC. Protein sequence: CASTPGDRDNYGYTF.

The chain has TRBV24-1 and TRBJ2-1; a possible D gene is TRBD1 (5 bases). This CDR3 is 15 amino acids long. Trimming shortened V by 4 bases and J by 3 bases, and 12 bases separated the two germline ends. Germline V gene lookup returns CDR1 KGHDR and CDR2 SFDVKD. The CDR3 is CATSEGQGSYNEQFF. DNA for the CDR3: TGTGCCACCAGTGAGGGGCAGGGAAGCTACAATGAGCAGTTCTTC.

This clone was seen just once. The chain uses TRBV7-2 and TRBJ1-1; no clear D gene. The CDR3 sequence is 11 residues long. V dropped 1 base and J dropped 5 bases, with 2 bases sitting between them. CDR1 and CDR2 (germline): SGHTA, FQGNSA. For the CDR3, the DNA is TGTGCCAGCAGCTTAGGGACTGAAGCTTTCTTT. It encodes CASSLGTEAFF.